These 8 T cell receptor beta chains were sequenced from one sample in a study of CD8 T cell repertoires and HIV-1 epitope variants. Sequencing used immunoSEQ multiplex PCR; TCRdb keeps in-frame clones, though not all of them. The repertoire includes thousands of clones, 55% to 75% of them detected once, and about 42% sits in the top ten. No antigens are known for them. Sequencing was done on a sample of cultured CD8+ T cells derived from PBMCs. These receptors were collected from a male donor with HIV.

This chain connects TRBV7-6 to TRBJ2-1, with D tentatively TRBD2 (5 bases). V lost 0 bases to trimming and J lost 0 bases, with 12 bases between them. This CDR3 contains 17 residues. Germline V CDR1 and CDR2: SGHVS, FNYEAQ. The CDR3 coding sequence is TGTGCCAGCAGCTTAGCGCGGGTCGGGAACTCCTACAATGAGCAGTTCTTC. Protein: CASSLARVGNSYNEQFF.

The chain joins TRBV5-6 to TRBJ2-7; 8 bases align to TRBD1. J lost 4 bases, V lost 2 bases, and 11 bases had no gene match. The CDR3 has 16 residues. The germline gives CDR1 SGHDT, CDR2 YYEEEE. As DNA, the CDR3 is TGTGCCAGCAGCTTCGGAGATGACAGGGGTTATTACGAGCAGTACTTC. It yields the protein CASSFGDDRGYYEQYF.

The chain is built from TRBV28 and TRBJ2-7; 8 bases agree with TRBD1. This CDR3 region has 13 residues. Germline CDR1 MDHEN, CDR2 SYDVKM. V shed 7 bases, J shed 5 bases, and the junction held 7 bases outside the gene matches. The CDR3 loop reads CASKDRVINEQYF. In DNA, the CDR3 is TGTGCCAGCAAGGACAGGGTAATCAACGAGCAGTACTTC.

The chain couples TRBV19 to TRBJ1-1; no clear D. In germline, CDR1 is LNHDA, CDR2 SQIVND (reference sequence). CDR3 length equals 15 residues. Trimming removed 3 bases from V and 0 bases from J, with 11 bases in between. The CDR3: CASSMGRTLNTEAFF. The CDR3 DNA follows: TGTGCCAGTAGTATGGGCAGGACGTTGAACACTGAAGCTTTCTTT. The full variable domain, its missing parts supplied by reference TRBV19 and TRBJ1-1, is DGGITQSPKYLFRKEGQNVTLSCEQNLNHDAMYWYRQDPGQGLRLIYYSQIVNDFQKGDIAEGYSVSREKKESFPLTVTSAQKNPTAFYLCASSMGRTLNTEAFFGQGTRLTVV.

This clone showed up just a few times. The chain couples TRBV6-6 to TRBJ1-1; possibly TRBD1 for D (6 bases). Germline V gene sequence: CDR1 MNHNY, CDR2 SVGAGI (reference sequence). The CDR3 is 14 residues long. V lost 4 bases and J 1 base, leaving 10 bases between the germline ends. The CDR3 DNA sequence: TGTGCCAGCAGTTCCCCACAGGGGAACACTGAAGCTTTCTTT. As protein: CASSSPQGNTEAFF.

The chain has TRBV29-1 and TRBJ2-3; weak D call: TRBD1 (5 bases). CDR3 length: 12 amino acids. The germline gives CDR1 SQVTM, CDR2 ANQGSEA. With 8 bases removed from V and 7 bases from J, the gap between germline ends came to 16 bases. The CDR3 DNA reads TGCAGCATTTCAGGGTTTGTAAATACGCAGTATTTT. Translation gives CSISGFVNTQYF.

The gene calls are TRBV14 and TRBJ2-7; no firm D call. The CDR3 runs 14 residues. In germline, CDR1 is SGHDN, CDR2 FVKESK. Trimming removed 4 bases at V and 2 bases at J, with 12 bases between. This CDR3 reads CASSLAGEPYEQYF. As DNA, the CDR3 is TGTGCCAGCAGCCTAGCCGGCGAACCCTACGAGCAGTACTTC.

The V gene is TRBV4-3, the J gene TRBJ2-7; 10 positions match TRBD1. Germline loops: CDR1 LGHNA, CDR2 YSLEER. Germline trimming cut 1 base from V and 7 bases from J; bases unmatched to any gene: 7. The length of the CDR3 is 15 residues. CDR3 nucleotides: TGCGCCAGCAGCCAAGTCCGGGACAGGGGAAAAGAGCAGTACTTC. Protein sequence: CASSQVRDRGKEQYF.